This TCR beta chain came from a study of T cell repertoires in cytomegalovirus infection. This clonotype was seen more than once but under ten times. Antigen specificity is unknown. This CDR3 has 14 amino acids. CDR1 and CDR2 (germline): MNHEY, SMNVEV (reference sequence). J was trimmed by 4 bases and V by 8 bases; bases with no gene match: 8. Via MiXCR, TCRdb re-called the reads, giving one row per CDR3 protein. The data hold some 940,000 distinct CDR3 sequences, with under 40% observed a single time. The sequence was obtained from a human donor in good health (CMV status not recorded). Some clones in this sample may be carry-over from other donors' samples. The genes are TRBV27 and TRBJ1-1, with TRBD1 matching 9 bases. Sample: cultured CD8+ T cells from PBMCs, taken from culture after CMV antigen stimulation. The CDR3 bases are TGTGCCAGCGCCGGGACAGGGTTTAGCACTGAAGCTTTCTTT. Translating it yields CASAGTGFSTEAFF.